The clone carrying this T cell receptor beta chain is deemed medium-sized. Its target is unknown. The V gene lost 7 bases and the J gene lost 11 bases, with 29 bases spanning the gap. The CDR3 covers 16 residues. CDR1 and CDR2 (germline): MNHNS, SASEGT. Via MiXCR, TCRdb re-called the PCR reads. The table records about 13,000 clones, around 23% of them present only once. This sample stems from a study of metastatic and nonmetastatic thyroid tumors. Study-wide points: Reported TCR beta diversity, measured in blood and tumor, was significantly higher for malignant thyroid tumors than for benign nodules.

No treatment of any kind had been given to any patient before thyroid surgery. This chain joins TRBV6-1 and TRBJ1-1; tentatively, D is TRBD1 (5 bases). Sequenced input: blood. This receptor was obtained from a female donor with papillary thyroid cancer or a benign thyroid nodule (not recorded which). Some clones in this sample may be carry-over from other donors' samples. The CDR3 is CASTLQLSGGGRGAFF. The DNA of the CDR3 is TGTGCCAGCACCCTCCAATTGAGTGGGGGAGGGCGCGGGGCTTTCTTT.